A selection of T cell receptor beta chains follows, all from one sample in a study of cytomegalovirus exposure and HLA in healthy donors. TCRdb keeps only in-frame clones here, not all; method: immunoSEQ multiplex PCR. The sample lists about 82,000 clones, about 9.4% seen once, with around 25% in the top ten. Sequencing was performed on PBMCs. The receptors shown here come from a man aged 60 to 69 in good health and CMV-seropositive. CDR3s include the opening cysteine and the closing phenylalanine or tryptophan. Fields, in order: D gene, J gene, V gene, clone size, CDR3 protein, CDR3 DNA. A D gene is named only where the DNA matches it firmly. Clone size is stated in some rows and not others, as once, few, many or a class when expanded.

- TRBJ2-1 TRBV19 - CASSISVHNEQFF TGTGCCAGTAGTATATCGGTGCACAATGAGCAGTTCTTC
TRBD1 TRBJ2-2 TRBV18 - CASSLGTGTNTGELFF TGTGCCAGCTCACTCGGGACAGGAACGAACACCGGGGAGCTGTTTTTT
- TRBJ1-1 TRBV7-9 few CASSLASVAEAFF TGTGCCAGCAGCTTAGCGAGCGTCGCAGAAGCTTTCTTT
TRBD2 TRBJ2-3 TRBV5-1 few CASSPSSSGGAVPDTQYF TGCGCCAGCAGCCCAAGCTCTAGCGGGGGGGCCGTACCAGATACGCAGTATTTT
TRBD2 TRBJ2-3 TRBV4-1 - CASSPLSRGTTDTQYF TGCGCCAGCAGCCCTCTCTCGCGGGGGACGACAGATACGCAGTATTTT
TRBD1 TRBJ1-2 TRBV5-6 few CASSTNGAGQGMDGYTF TGTGCCAGCAGCACAAACGGAGCAGGACAGGGGATGGATGGCTACACCTTC
TRBD2 TRBJ2-7 TRBV2 - CASSEEGLGLAGRTYEQYF TGTGCCAGCAGTGAAGAGGGTCTCGGGCTAGCGGGCCGAACCTACGAGCAGTACTTC
- TRBJ2-1 TRBV14 - CASSQVHSERQFF TGTGCCAGCAGCCAAGTCCACTCGGAGAGACAGTTCTTC
TRBD1 TRBJ1-5 TRBV2 few CASRGQGENNQPQHF TGTGCCAGCCGAGGACAGGGGGAAAACAATCAGCCCCAGCATTTT
- TRBJ1-1 TRBV6-4 few CASPRGGGEMNTEAFF TGTGCCAGCCCCCGGGGAGGGGGAGAGATGAACACTGAAGCTTTCTTT
TRBD2 TRBJ2-2 TRBV9 - CASSLGLAQNTGELFF TGTGCCAGCAGCTTGGGACTAGCACAGAACACCGGGGAGCTGTTTTTT
- TRBJ2-3 TRBV7-9 few CASSLVGLTDTQYF TGTGCCAGCAGCCTCGTCGGACTCACAGATACGCAGTATTTT
TRBD2 TRBJ2-3 TRBV7-8 - CASSPGGASTDTQYF TGTGCCAGCAGCCCGGGGGGGGCTAGCACAGATACGCAGTATTTT
- TRBJ2-1 TRBV28 - CASSSSWSFYNEQFF TGTGCCAGCAGTTCGTCTTGGAGCTTTTACAATGAGCAGTTCTTC
- TRBJ1-2 TRBV2 - CASSSGNYGYTF TGTGCCAGCAGTTCTGGCAACTATGGCTACACCTTC